This T cell receptor (beta chain) was sequenced for a study of blood T cell repertoires in COVID-19. Across the study: Samples of COVID-19 (acute and convalescent) were obtained from the United States, Italy and Spain.

The CDR3 length is 14 residues. Germline values: CDR1 MNHEY, CDR2 SMNVEV (reference sequence). V shed 9 bases, J shed 5 bases, and the junction held 11 bases outside the gene matches. Per the study methods: Cell counts per sample came from amplifying reference gene primers. Assay: immunoSEQ multiplex PCR; the TCRdb copy retains only in-frame clones and omits some. V and J calls and clone size follow that table, whereas D and trimming were derived from the DNA. This sample has 150,000 to 200,000 clones, with around 84% found just once. This sequence joins TRBV27 and TRBJ2-7; 9 bases are shared with TRBD1. The sequenced sample consisted of peripheral blood. The sequence was collected from a man in his forties with active or convalescent COVID-19. Here the CDR3 DNA reads TGTGCCAGGGGAAAACGGGACAGGGTCAACGAGCAGTACTTC. It yields the protein CARGKRDRVNEQYF.